The clone carrying this T cell receptor (beta chain) was detected many times. Unique molecular identifiers were incorporated during preparation of the TCRbeta library. TCRdb recomputed calls from the PCR reads with MiXCR, one row per CDR3 protein. The sample lists approximately 340,000 distinct CDR3 sequences, 10% seen once, with less than 2.5% in the top ten. The CDR3 consists of 14 residues. The germline CDR1 and CDR2 sequences are SQVTM and ANQGSEA. Losses at the gene ends were 1 base for V and 4 bases for J; bases not matched to a gene: 3. The data derive from a study of T-cell reconstitution after alpha-beta-depleted transplantation in children.

Here the sequenced sample was PBMCs from the stem cell graft donor, taken from the stem cell graft. The rearrangement links TRBV29-1 to TRBJ2-3; 9 nucleotides match TRBD1. The clonotype comes from a human donor who donated a stem cell graft to a child with acute lymphoblastic leukemia. The CDR3 loop is CSVEGTGGPDTQYF. CDR3 nucleotides: TGCAGCGTTGAAGGAACAGGGGGCCCAGATACGCAGTATTTT.